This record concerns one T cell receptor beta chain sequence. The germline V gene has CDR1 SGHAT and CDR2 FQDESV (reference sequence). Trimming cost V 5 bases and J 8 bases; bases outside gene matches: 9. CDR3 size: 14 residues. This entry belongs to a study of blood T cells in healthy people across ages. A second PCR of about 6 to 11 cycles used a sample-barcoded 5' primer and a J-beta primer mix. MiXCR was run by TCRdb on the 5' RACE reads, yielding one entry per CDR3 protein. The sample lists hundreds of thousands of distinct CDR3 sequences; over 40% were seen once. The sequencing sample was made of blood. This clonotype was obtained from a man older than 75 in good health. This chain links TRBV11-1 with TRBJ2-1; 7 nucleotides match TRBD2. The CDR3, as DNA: TGTGCCAGCAGCGTCGATGGTCTAGCGGATGAGCAGTTCTTC. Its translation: CASSVDGLADEQFF.